The TCR beta chain under discussion was sequenced for a study of response to subunit inactivated influenza vaccine. Notes on the study in general: Authors suggested each seasonal flu vaccination may recruit only limited numbers of new T cells.

Turning to this clonotype: Antigen: not known.

The CDR3 is 11 amino acids. The ends were cut back, 2 bases at V and 9 bases at J, with 8 bases in the middle. Per the germline V gene, CDR1 is SQVTM and CDR2 is ANQGSEA. A single record per CDR3 protein comes from TCRdb applying MiXCR to the RT-PCR reads. The data hold under 200,000 distinct CDR3 sequences, with around 12% observed a single time. The sample was also reused in another study, on T cells expressing NK-cell markers. This second report adds: The authors made TCR beta cDNA libraries by 5'RACE template switching. This switching added a universal primer site and UMIs. Seven sequenced donors out of eight were HCMV-seropositive, one seronegative. The CD3+CD56-NKG2C+ fraction of a handful of donors was also led by these clonotypes.

The sequenced sample was CD8+ T cells sorted from PBMCs, obtained roughly 13 days after vaccination. The chain carries TRBV29-1 and TRBJ2-1; no clear D gene. This sequence was found in a man in his fifties who received an inactivated influenza vaccine. CDR3 region: CSVELDGEQFF. CDR3 DNA sequence: TGCAGCGTTGAACTAGACGGTGAGCAGTTCTTC.